This record covers a single T cell receptor beta chain. No cognate antigen has been identified for it. Within one base of it there is no much larger clone, and no base qualities were kept. This CDR3 is also generated by other DNA sequences in the sample. The sample originates from a study of shared clonotypes between healthy human individuals (dated by TCRdb to 2018 to 2020). Study-level background: The cohort included three men and two women between 18 and 49 years of age. Per donor, three plates each were used for CD4 naive and CD4 memory, two for CD8 naive, and one for CD8 memory. To estimate repertoire size and how much clonotype sharing occurs between individuals, the study deeply sequenced the blood TCR repertoires of roughly 5 healthy adults. To increase sequencing depth and limit assay-specific biases, TCR repertoire library preparation and sequencing were carried out by different laboratories using diverse techniques. Leukapheresis yielded between about 0.8 and 8.9 billion PBMCs per donor. The research as a whole found: Naive subsets generally had larger estimated clonotype richness than memory subsets did. Based on pairwise subsampling, the degree of clonotype sharing among donors was expected to be affected by sequencing depth. Even with the large sequencing depth, rarefaction of the sorted-subset datasets indicated that sequencing was incomplete. Only blood was sampled, and tissue TCR repertoires likely differ from those in blood. When a handful of donors were compared, the shared fraction of clonotypes was 5% to 6.5% for naive CD4, less than 4% for naive CD8, 2.3% for memory CD4, and 0.4% for memory CD8. Clonotypes shared by all four sorted-subset donors showed higher generation probabilities than non-shared clonotypes. The genetic and exposure-history diversity represented was limited by the small number of donors.

Based on the germline V gene, the CDR1 and CDR2 sequences are SQVTM and ANQGSEA. V is pared back by 4 bases and J by 2 bases, with 2 bases lying between the germline termini. The CDR3 runs 10 residues from the cysteine to the phenylalanine. Just CDR3 DNA is preserved here, 30 bases in frame from base 1. Using the deep immunoSEQ assay, multiplex PCR amplified TCR CDR3 regions from genomic DNA. Extracted genomic DNA from each cell subset was distributed evenly across all wells of several immunoSEQ 96-well plates, and each plate was treated as a replicate. For sorted subsets, 200 ng of genomic DNA, equivalent to roughly 30,000 T cell genomes, went into each replicate PCR. Purified libraries were quantified with a Qubit 3.0 fluorometer, sized on a Bioanalyzer 2100, and re-quantified with the KAPA Library Quantification kit. Every immunoSEQ 96-well plate was sequenced on a separate single-read 150-cycle Illumina NextSeq 550 flow cell. In the paper's pipeline: Because the immunoSEQ output held only junctional sequences and lacked quality scores, the filtering could not match the filtering applied to full-length reads. To assign V/J genes and CDR3, sequences were annotated using PyIR, a Python wrapper for IgBLAST v1.9, with IMGT germline references. Reads were filtered out if the reads had weak V/J assignments (E-value above 1e-6), no CDR3, stop codons, out-of-frame junctions, or ambiguous translated residues. V3J clonotypes were defined as sequences sharing an identical inferred V gene, J gene, and CDR3 amino acid sequence. Percentage overlap between repertoires was computed as shared unique clonotypes divided by the size of the smaller repertoire. Repertoire richness was assessed with RTK rarefaction, the Chao1 estimator, and Recon v2.1 estimates of unobserved clonotypes. For all TCRbeta clonotypes obtained by the gDNA method from four donors, generation probabilities were computed with OLGA. TCRdb mirrors the immuneACCESS table, restricted to in-frame sequences. Some clones are absent from its copies; in checked studies, under half trace to an unresolved V gene, and the reason for the others is unknown. V and J calls and clone size are as listed in that table; D and trimming were resolved from the DNA. This sample is represented by about 2.1 million clones; around 93% of them were singletons. Jointly, the top ten make up approximately 1.7% of the sample.

For the CD8 naive samples, CD45RO-negative cells were positively selected for CCR7, yielding a CD45RA+CCR7+ population from which TemRA cells were excluded. The donors were healthy, HIV-negative adults who had no recently reported acute infections or vaccinations. Every donor was a Caucasian adult living in Nashville, Tennessee, USA. After blood collection by leukapheresis, PBMCs were isolated using Ficoll-Histopaque density gradient centrifugation and then cryopreserved in the vapor phase of liquid nitrogen. Analytical flow cytometry was used to check the purity and quantity of every magnetically sorted T cell population. Genomic DNA was isolated from each sorted fraction and quantified by UV absorbance on a Nanodrop 2000c.

The receptor comes from a young man in good health. Some clones in this sample may be carry-over from other donors' samples. Sequencing was performed on naive CD8+ T cells from PBMCs. In the paper's terms, the cell subset or site label means: CD45RA+CCR7+. The V gene is TRBV29-1 and the J gene is TRBJ1-1, with the D segment identity uncertain. The CDR3 loop reads CSVVNTEAFF. The DNA is TGCAGCGTTGTCAACACTGAAGCTTTCTTT.